These 17 T cell receptor beta chains were sequenced from one sample in a study of graft-versus-host responses after intestinal transplantation. Repertoires were generated with immunoSEQ multiplex PCR, while TCRdb's copy carries only in-frame clones and drops some. Here the sample spans 9,000 to 10,000 clones, approximately 86% being singletons. Lymphocytes from graft epithelium and lamina propria were isolated. The sample here was ileum tissue, taken almost 750 days after intestinal transplantation. All receptors derive from a human patient who received an intestinal transplant, so some T cells may come from the graft donor.

The table lists this clone with a count of one. Germline is not matched at one junction end, which may reflect a read error. This chain joins TRBV6-1 and TRBJ2-7; D not resolved. This CDR3 comprises 16 residues. Germline loops: CDR1 MNHNS, CDR2 SASEGT. CDR3 coding DNA: TGTGCCAGCAGGGAACTCGTGCTACCGAACTCCTACGAGCAGCACTTC. Translated: CASRELVLPNSYEQHF.

The chain uses TRBV23-1 and TRBJ2-7; D is ambiguous. TRBV23-1 is noted as an ORF with a role that remains uncertain. The V end was cut by 0 bases, the J end by 6 bases, with 18 bases between. The CDR3 spans 16 residues. CDR3 coding DNA: TGCGCCAGCAGTCAATCCACGGACGTTCTCCTTTGCGAGCAGTACTTC. Its protein product is CASSQSTDVLLCEQYF.

CDR3 protein: CASSLFQGARTDTQYF. For the CDR3, the DNA is TGTGCCAGCAGTTTATTCCAGGGGGCGCGAACAGATACGCAGTATTTT. V is TRBV28 and J is TRBJ2-3; 8 bases fit TRBD1. The V gene end was trimmed by 1 base and the J gene end by 3 bases; junction bases not matched to a gene: 6. This CDR3 has 16 amino acids. Germline V CDR1 and CDR2: MDHEN, SYDVKM.

The chain uses TRBV19 and TRBJ1-2; 8 nucleotides line up with TRBD1. The CDR3 runs to 15 residues. Unmatched junction bases numbered 9, after V lost 5 bases and J lost 4 bases. CDR1 and CDR2 (germline): LNHDA, SQIVND (reference sequence). CDR3 loop: CASSVTGQAVYGYTF. The CDR3, as DNA: TGTGCCAGTAGTGTGACGGGACAGGCGGTCTATGGCTACACCTTC.

The gene calls are TRBV5-6 and TRBJ2-7; tentatively, D is TRBD2 (5 bases). V lost 3 bases and J 0 bases, leaving 13 bases between the germline ends. The CDR3 spans 15 residues. The V gene's germline CDR1 is SGHDT and CDR2 YYEEEE. The CDR3 DNA is TGTGCCAGCAGCTCCGGGGTGTCTAGCTCCTACGAGCAGTACTTC. Translation gives CASSSGVSSSYEQYF.

The chain has TRBV5-1 and TRBJ2-5; no firm D call. Germline V gene sequence: CDR1 SGHRS, CDR2 YFSETQ. This CDR3 region has 15 residues. Trimming removed 0 bases at V and 4 bases at J, with 13 bases between. The CDR3 sequence is CASSLARVAGETQYF. DNA of the CDR3: TGCGCCAGCAGCTTGGCCCGCGTAGCAGGAGAGACCCAGTACTTC.

This clone was found a few times. This chain uses TRBV15 with TRBJ2-1, with D perhaps TRBD2 (5 bases). Per the germline V gene, CDR1 is LNHNV and CDR2 is YYDKDF (reference sequence). With 3 bases removed from V and 4 bases from J, the gap between germline ends came to 16 bases. The CDR3 is 16 amino acids. The CDR3 sequence is CATSSHSIEGYNEQFF. DNA of the CDR3: TGTGCCACCAGCAGTCATAGCATTGAGGGATACAATGAGCAGTTCTTC.

The rearrangement joins TRBV9 to TRBJ2-3; 7 bases are a match to TRBD2. Germline CDR1 reads SGDLS; CDR2 reads YYNGEE. V lost 2 bases to trimming and J lost 4 bases; unmatched junction nucleotides: 10. There are 16 residues in the CDR3. The CDR3 loop is CASSVVSGAGPDTQYF. DNA of the CDR3: TGTGCCAGCAGCGTGGTGAGCGGGGCGGGCCCAGATACGCAGTATTTT.

The chain combines TRBV6-6 with TRBJ2-7, with a tentative D call TRBD1 (6 bases). Trimming cost V 0 bases and J 1 base, with 10 bases left between them. Germline CDR1 reads MNHNY; CDR2 reads SVGAGI (reference sequence). The CDR3 length is 15 residues. This CDR3 reads CASSYSQGRSYEQYF. DNA of the CDR3: TGTGCCAGCAGTTACTCCCAGGGGCGGTCCTACGAGCAGTACTTC.

This clone occurred once. The chain couples TRBV9 to TRBJ2-7; TRBD1 matches 7 bases. Germline assignment: CDR1 SGDLS and CDR2 YYNGEE. This CDR3 has 15 residues. The V gene end was trimmed by 2 bases and the J gene end by 4 bases; junction bases not matched to a gene: 9. The CDR3: CASSVQPGQTYEQYF. Here the CDR3 DNA reads TGTGCCAGCAGCGTGCAACCGGGACAGACTTACGAGCAGTACTTC.

The CDR3 DNA sequence: TGTGCCAGCAGCCCGGACTCAACCGGGGAGCTGTTTTTT. Translation: CASSPDSTGELFF. This sequence joins TRBV7-3 and TRBJ2-2; a weak D match, TRBD2 (5 bases). CDR3 length: 13 residues. Trimming took 5 bases from V and 5 from J, leaving 9 bases between them. Germline CDR1 SGHTA, CDR2 FQGTGA. The full variable domain, in which reference TRBV7-3 and TRBJ2-2 provide the parts outside the CDR3, is GAGVSQTPSNKVTEKGKYVELRCDPISGHTALYWYRQSLGQGPEFLIYFQGTGAADDSGLPNDRFFAVRPEGSVSTLKIQRTERGDSAVYLCASSPDSTGELFFGEGSRLTVL.

This sequence joins TRBV5-6 and TRBJ2-1; 8 bases are shared with TRBD1. Looked up from germline, CDR1 is SGHDT and CDR2 is YYEEEE. The CDR3 covers 15 residues. The ends lost 2 bases at V and 4 bases at J; junction bases unmatched: 5. CDR3 amino acids: CASSFGTGQYNEQFF. CDR3 nucleotides: TGTGCCAGCAGCTTCGGGACAGGTCAATACAATGAGCAGTTCTTC.

The V call is TRBV11-3, the J call TRBJ1-4; TRBD1 matches 9 bases. The trim removed 6 bases at V and 10 bases at J, leaving 3 bases unmatched. This CDR3 is built from 12 residues. The germline gives CDR1 SGHNT, CDR2 YENEEA. Here the CDR3 reads CASSSTGGKLFF. The CDR3 DNA reads as TGTGCCAGCAGTTCGACAGGGGGAAAACTGTTTTTT.

V gene TRBV18 combines with J gene TRBJ2-2; perhaps TRBD2 as D (5 bases). The CDR3 runs to 14 residues. CDR1 and CDR2 from the germline V gene are KGHSH and LQKENI. V lost 2 bases and J 5 bases, leaving 9 bases between the germline ends. The CDR3 spells CASSPLPGTGELFF. CDR3 sequence (DNA): TGTGCCAGCTCACCATTGCCGGGGACCGGGGAGCTGTTTTTT.

The V and J genes are TRBV27 and TRBJ1-5; D unresolved. The germline V gene encodes CDR1 MNHEY and CDR2 SMNVEV (reference sequence). The CDR3 is made up of 14 amino acids. Trimming took off 6 bases at V and 0 bases at J, with 9 bases between the two ends. The CDR3 is CASSSTYSNQPQHF. In DNA form, the CDR3 reads TGTGCCAGCAGCTCAACATATAGCAATCAGCCCCAGCATTTT.

This chain links TRBV6-5 with TRBJ1-1; D gene ambiguous. Germline V gene data show CDR1 as MNHEY and CDR2 as SVGAGI. The CDR3 length is 13 residues. The germline V and J ends were trimmed by 6 bases and 3 bases, with 11 bases remaining between them. The CDR3 sequence is CASRGTADTEAFF. DNA for the CDR3: TGTGCCAGCAGGGGAACCGCCGACACTGAAGCTTTCTTT.

This sequence joins TRBV7-2 and TRBJ1-1; weak D call: TRBD1 (5 bases). Trimming took 3 bases from V and 3 from J, leaving 8 bases between them. Germline CDR1 SGHTA, CDR2 FQGNSA. This CDR3 is 13 amino acids long. The CDR3 loop reads CASSLGTYTEAFF. The CDR3 DNA follows: TGTGCCAGCAGCTTGGGGACCTACACTGAAGCTTTCTTT.